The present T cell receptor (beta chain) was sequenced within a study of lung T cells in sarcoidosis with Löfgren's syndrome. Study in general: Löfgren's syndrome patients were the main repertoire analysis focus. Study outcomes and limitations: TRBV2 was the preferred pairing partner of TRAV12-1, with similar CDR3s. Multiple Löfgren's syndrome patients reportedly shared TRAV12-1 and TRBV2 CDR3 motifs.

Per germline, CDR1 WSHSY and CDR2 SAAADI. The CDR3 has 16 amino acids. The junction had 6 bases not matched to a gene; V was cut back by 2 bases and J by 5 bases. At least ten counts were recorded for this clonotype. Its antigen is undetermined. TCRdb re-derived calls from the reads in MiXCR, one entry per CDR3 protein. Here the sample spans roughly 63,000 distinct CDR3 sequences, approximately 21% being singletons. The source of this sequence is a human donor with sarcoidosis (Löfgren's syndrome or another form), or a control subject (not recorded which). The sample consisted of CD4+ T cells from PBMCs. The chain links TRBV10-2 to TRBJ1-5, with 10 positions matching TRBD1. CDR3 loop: CASSEESGTGDQPQHF. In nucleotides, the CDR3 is TGCGCCAGCAGTGAGGAGTCCGGGACAGGGGATCAGCCCCAGCATTTT.